This is a list of T cell receptor beta chains from one sample in a study of blood T cell repertoires in COVID-19. Generated by immunoSEQ multiplex PCR, the TCRdb table keeps only in-frame clones and is missing some. This table holds around 300,000 clones, 86% found once. Sequencing was carried out using PBMCs or T cells enriched from blood (not recorded which). The source of these receptors is a woman younger than 35 who had recovered from COVID-19. CDR3s include the opening cysteine and the closing phenylalanine or tryptophan. A D gene is named only where the DNA matches it firmly. A row's size may be missing; if present it is once, few, many or a size class.

.	TRBJ2-3	TRBV6-6	TRBD2	CASSPLIAGGSDTQYF	TGTGCCAGCAGCCCTTTAATAGCGGGAGGTTCAGATACGCAGTATTTT
.	TRBJ1-2	TRBV19	.	CASRYDRFDGYTF	TGTGCCAGTAGATACGACAGGTTCGATGGCTACACCTTC
.	TRBJ2-6	TRBV7-2	.	CASSLALSSGANVLTF	TGTGCCAGCAGCTTAGCGCTTAGCTCAGGGGCCAACGTCCTGACTTTC
.	TRBJ2-1	TRBV5-1	TRBD2	CASSFATSVNEQFF	TGCGCCAGCAGCTTCGCGACTAGCGTCAATGAGCAGTTCTTC
.	TRBJ1-4	TRBV14	.	CASSPSLRAGAVEKLFF	TGTGCCAGCAGCCCATCACTAAGGGCGGGGGCGGTTGAAAAACTGTTTTTT
.	TRBJ2-7	TRBV7-9	.	CASSQHNPGISYEQYF	TGTGCCAGCAGCCAACACAACCCCGGGATATCCTACGAGCAGTACTTC
.	TRBJ1-2	TRBV27	.	CASSTAPGVNYGYTF	TGTGCCAGCAGCACGGCCCCGGGGGTGAACTATGGCTACACCTTC
.	TRBJ1-1	TRBV10-2	.	CASSESNGGLGEAFF	TGCGCCAGCAGTGAGTCGAACGGAGGGTTGGGAGAAGCTTTCTTT
.	TRBJ2-1	TRBV6-5	TRBD2	CARFDRAGAYNEQFF	TGTGCCAGGTTTGACCGAGCGGGAGCCTACAATGAGCAGTTCTTC
.	TRBJ2-5	TRBV10-3	.	CASNQDFQETQYF	TGTGCCTCAAATCAAGACTTTCAAGAGACCCAGTACTTC
once	TRBJ1-2	TRBV6-5	.	CASTLNSYYGYTF	TGTGCCAGCACTCTAAACAGCTATTATGGCTACACCTTC
.	TRBJ2-7	TRBV30	TRBD2	CAWGPGGGAVYEQYF	TGTGCCTGGGGTCCGGGAGGCGGGGCGGTCTACGAGCAGTACTTC
.	TRBJ2-7	TRBV28	.	CASSLSSVVHGYRLVAYVEQYF	TGTGCCAGCAGTTTATCATCGGTTGTTCACGGGTACCGCCTAGTAGCCTACGTAGAGCAGTACTTC
.	TRBJ2-3	TRBV28	.	CASGLPTDTQYF	TGTGCCAGCGGGCTTCCGACAGATACGCAGTATTTT
.	TRBJ2-5	TRBV4-1	TRBD2	CASSHRTSGGETQYF	TGCGCCAGCAGCCACAGGACTAGCGGGGGAGAGACCCAGTACTTC
.	TRBJ2-2	TRBV5-1	.	CASSYPPRGELFF	TGCGCCAGCAGCTACCCACCTAGGGGGGAGCTGTTTTTT
few	TRBJ1-1	TRBV9	.	CASSVGANDRPNTEAFF	TGTGCCAGCAGCGTGGGAGCAAACGACAGGCCCAACACTGAAGCTTTCTTT
.	TRBJ2-7	TRBV5-1	.	CASSLSTGPSYEQYF	TGCGCCAGCAGCTTGTCTACAGGACCGAGCTACGAGCAGTACTTC
.	TRBJ1-1	TRBV6-5	TRBD1	CASSIKTGGGTEAFF	TGTGCCAGCAGTATTAAGACAGGGGGAGGCACTGAAGCTTTCTTT
few	TRBJ1-2	TRBV30	.	CAWISNYGYTF	TGTGCCTGGATCTCGAACTATGGCTACACCTTC
.	TRBJ1-1	TRBV28	.	CASSLFGSQAFF	TGTGCCAGCAGTTTATTTGGGAGTCAAGCTTTCTTT
.	TRBJ1-5	TRBV30	.	CAWTRDSSNQPQHF	TGTGCCTGGACGAGAGACAGCAGCAATCAGCCCCAGCATTTT
.	TRBJ2-2	TRBV3-1/TRBV3-2	TRBD2	CASSPGLAGWTGELFF	TGTGCCAGCAGCCCCGGACTAGCGGGGTGGACCGGGGAGCTGTTTTTT
few	TRBJ1-2	TRBV5-1	.	CASSLGGRGADGYTF	TGCGCCAGCAGCTTGGGGGGCAGGGGCGCTGATGGCTACACCTTC
.	TRBJ1-1	TRBV4-3	TRBD1	CASSQRDRGTEAFF	TGCGCCAGCAGCCAACGGGACAGGGGCACTGAAGCTTTCTTT
.	TRBJ2-5	TRBV7-7	TRBD1	CASSLGGQGLGETQYF	TGTGCCAGCAGCTTAGGGGGACAGGGTTTAGGGGAGACCCAGTACTTC
.	TRBJ1-2	TRBV7-8	.	CASSTRNTEVYGYTF	TGTGCCAGCAGCACCCGAAACACCGAAGTCTATGGCTACACCTTC
.	TRBJ1-2	TRBV6-2/TRBV6-3	TRBD1	CASSDRGYGYTF	TGTGCCAGCAGTGACAGGGGCTATGGCTACACCTTC
.	TRBJ2-5	TRBV30	.	CAWSQNLGQETQYF	TGTGCCTGGAGTCAAAACCTAGGCCAAGAGACCCAGTACTTC
.	TRBJ2-7	TRBV7-2	TRBD2	CASSPSGSQYEQYF	TGTGCCAGCAGCCCTAGCGGGAGTCAATACGAGCAGTACTTC
.	TRBJ2-1	TRBV2	.	CASSEELREQFF	TGTGCCAGCAGTGAGGAGCTCCGGGAGCAGTTCTTC
.	TRBJ1-1	TRBV30	.	CAWSVQVSGDTEAFF	TGTGCCTGGAGTGTACAGGTTTCTGGGGACACTGAAGCTTTCTTT
.	TRBJ2-5	TRBV19	.	CASSMSEETQYF	TGTGCCAGTAGTATGTCCGAAGAGACCCAGTACTTC
.	TRBJ2-3	TRBV6-2/TRBV6-3	TRBD2	CASSATSVPTDTQYF	TGTGCCAGCAGTGCAACTAGCGTCCCCACAGATACGCAGTATTTT
.	TRBJ1-4	TRBV28	.	CASSLIEASGEKLFF	TGTGCCAGCAGTTTAATTGAAGCTTCGGGTGAAAAACTGTTTTTT
.	TRBJ2-1	TRBV12-3/TRBV12-4	.	CASSTVSYNEQFF	TGTGCCAGCAGTACGGTCTCCTACAATGAGCAGTTCTTC
.	TRBJ2-1	TRBV27	.	CASSFGGREQFF	TGTGCCAGCAGTTTTGGAGGGCGTGAGCAGTTCTTC
.	TRBJ2-7	TRBV7-7	TRBD1	CASSLGWDSLYEQYF	TGTGCCAGCAGCTTAGGGTGGGACAGTCTCTACGAGCAGTACTTC
.	TRBJ2-1	TRBV6-6	.	CASSSIQGLYNEQFF	TGTGCCAGCAGTTCGATCCAGGGGCTCTACAATGAGCAGTTCTTC
.	TRBJ1-6	TRBV21-1	.	CASSIKGTGVSPLHF	TGTGCCAGCAGCATAAAAGGGACAGGGGTTTCACCCCTCCACTTT
.	TRBJ1-1	TRBV4-2	.	CASSQAPQGWPEAFF	TGTGCCAGCAGCCAAGCACCTCAGGGCTGGCCTGAAGCTTTCTTT
.	TRBJ1-2	TRBV6-2/TRBV6-3	TRBD1	CASSYPRQGVGYTF	TGTGCCAGCAGTTACCCCCGACAGGGGGTTGGCTACACCTTC
.	TRBJ1-6	TRBV4-3	TRBD1	CASSQGRQGDLISPLHF	TGCGCCAGCAGCCAGGGTAGGCAGGGGGATTTAATTTCACCCCTCCACTTT
.	TRBJ1-4	TRBV4-1	TRBD1	CASSRWAGTDNEKLFF	TGCGCCAGCTCCAGGTGGGCGGGGACAGATAATGAAAAACTGTTTTTT
.	TRBJ2-3	TRBV6-2/TRBV6-3	.	CASSLTETDTQYF	TGTGCCAGCAGTTTGACGGAGACAGATACGCAGTATTTT
.	TRBJ2-1	TRBV7-8	.	CASSLGARQALGRNEQFF	TGTGCCAGCAGCTTAGGGGCCCGACAGGCCCTAGGCAGGAATGAGCAGTTCTTC
.	TRBJ2-1	TRBV3-1/TRBV3-2	.	CASSQDVTQAYNEQFF	TGTGCCAGCAGCCAAGACGTGACCCAGGCCTACAATGAGCAGTTCTTC
.	TRBJ2-1	TRBV19	TRBD1	CASSRRDRTYNEQFF	TGTGCCAGTAGTCGCCGGGACAGGACCTACAATGAGCAGTTCTTC
.	TRBJ2-5	TRBV7-8	.	CASSLGLAWETQYF	TGTGCCAGCAGCTTAGGGCTAGCATGGGAGACCCAGTACTTC
few	TRBJ1-2	TRBV4-3	TRBD1	CASSQEWDSNYGYTF	TGCGCCAGCAGCCAAGAATGGGACAGTAACTATGGCTACACCTTC
.	TRBJ1-2	TRBV7-9	.	CASSGTSGSGGYTF	TGTGCCAGCAGCGGTACAAGCGGGAGCGGTGGCTACACCTTC
.	TRBJ2-7	TRBV28	TRBD2	CASTRPGLAGVYEQYF	TGTGCCAGCACCCGCCCAGGACTAGCGGGAGTCTACGAGCAGTACTTC
.	TRBJ2-1	TRBV5-5	TRBD1	CASSLLRTGYNEQFF	TGTGCCAGCAGCTTGCTGCGGACAGGGTACAATGAGCAGTTCTTC
many	TRBJ2-7	TRBV6-1	TRBD2	CASSEAGGSSTEQYF	TGTGCCAGCAGTGAAGCGGGAGGGTCGTCCACCGAGCAGTACTTC
.	TRBJ2-5	TRBV27	TRBD1	CASSSPGQGKETQYF	TGTGCCAGCAGTTCGCCGGGACAGGGTAAAGAGACCCAGTACTTC
.	TRBJ2-7	TRBV5-1	TRBD1	CASSWRSGQGIGTEQYF	TGCGCCAGCAGCTGGAGGTCAGGACAGGGAATCGGAACTGAGCAGTACTTC
.	TRBJ1-2	TRBV2	.	CASSELGRGGGYTF	TGTGCCAGCAGTGAATTAGGCAGGGGCGGTGGCTACACCTTC
.	TRBJ2-1	TRBV23-1	.	CASSQSFLCSSYNEQFF	TGCGCCAGCAGTCAATCTTTCCTCTGTAGCTCCTACAATGAGCAGTTCTTC
once	TRBJ2-1	TRBV3-1/TRBV3-2	TRBD2	CASSPERLTSGTYNEQFF	TGTGCCAGCAGCCCAGAACGCTTGACTAGCGGGACTTACAATGAGCAGTTCTTC
few	TRBJ1-2	TRBV5-1	.	CASSLDVSTNYGYTF	TGCGCCAGCAGCTTGGATGTCAGTACTAACTATGGCTACACCTTC